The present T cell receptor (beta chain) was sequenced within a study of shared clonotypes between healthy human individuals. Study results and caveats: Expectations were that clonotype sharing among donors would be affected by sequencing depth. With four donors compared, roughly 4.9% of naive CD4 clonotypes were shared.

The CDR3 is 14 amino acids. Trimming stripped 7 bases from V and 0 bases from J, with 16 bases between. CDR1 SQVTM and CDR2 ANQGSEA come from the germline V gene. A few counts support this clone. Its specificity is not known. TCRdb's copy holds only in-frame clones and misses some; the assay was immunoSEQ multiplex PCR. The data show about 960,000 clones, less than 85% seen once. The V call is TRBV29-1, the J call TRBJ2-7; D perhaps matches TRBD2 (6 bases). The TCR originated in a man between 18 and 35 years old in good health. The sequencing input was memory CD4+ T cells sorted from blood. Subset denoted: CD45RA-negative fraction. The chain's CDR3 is CSAAGGTNSYEQYF. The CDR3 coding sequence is TGCAGCGCGGCGGGCGGGACCAACTCCTACGAGCAGTACTTC.